This is a list of T cell receptor beta chains from one sample in a study of T-cell memory formation after mild COVID-19. One entry per CDR3 protein results from TCRdb running MiXCR on the 5' RACE reads. The repertoire includes 580,000 or so distinct CDR3 sequences, 15% to 20% of them detected once, and about 7.4% sits in the top ten. The sequenced sample consisted of PBMCs or a T cell subset sorted from them (not recorded which). These receptors originate from an adult woman who had mild COVID-19 (a few samples of this study predate the infection). Cell type and time point are not known. CDR3s include the opening cysteine and the closing phenylalanine or tryptophan. D genes are given only for firm matches. Expanded clones are given a class, and other clones once, few, many or no size at all.

.,TRBJ2-5,TRBV24-1,many,CATSDPAEYQETQYF,TGTGCCACCAGTGACCCTGCTGAATACCAAGAGACCCAGTACTTC
.,TRBJ2-5,TRBV10-3,few,CAISESQDSGGTQYF,TGTGCCATCAGTGAGTCCCAGGATTCTGGTGGGACCCAGTACTTC
.,TRBJ2-7,TRBV19,.,CASSLRGNPYEQYF,TGTGCCAGTAGCCTCAGGGGAAACCCCTACGAGCAGTACTTC
.,TRBJ2-3,TRBV27,.,CASSLSPGESTDTQYF,TGTGCCAGCAGTTTATCCCCAGGAGAAAGCACAGATACGCAGTATTTT
TRBD2,TRBJ2-1,TRBV7-8,.,CASSPRARTSGSNEQFF,TGTGCCAGCAGCCCCAGAGCTCGGACTAGCGGAAGCAATGAGCAGTTCTTC
.,TRBJ2-3,TRBV18,few,CASSPTLTAASTDTQYF,TGTGCCAGCTCACCGACCTTGACAGCCGCTAGCACAGATACGCAGTATTTT
.,TRBJ2-5,TRBV27,.,CASGKQGGRETQYF,TGTGCCAGCGGGAAACAGGGAGGGAGAGAGACCCAGTACTTC
TRBD1,TRBJ2-1,TRBV7-6,many,CASSSTARDRDRSYNEQFF,TGTGCCAGCAGCTCCACCGCCCGGGACCGGGACAGATCGTACAATGAGCAGTTCTTC
.,TRBJ2-7,TRBV29-1,few,CSVAGVRNGEQYF,TGCAGCGTTGCAGGGGTCAGGAATGGGGAGCAGTACTTC
.,TRBJ2-6,TRBV11-2,few,CASADSGAGANVLTF,TGTGCGAGTGCGGATTCAGGGGCTGGGGCCAACGTCCTGACTTTC
.,TRBJ1-2,TRBV7-9,.,CASSLGLGYTF,TGTGCCAGCAGCTTAGGTCTAGGCTACACCTTC
.,TRBJ2-2,TRBV6-1,few,CASSELAKSLSAGELFF,TGTGCCAGCAGTGAATTGGCTAAATCTCTAAGTGCCGGGGAGCTGTTTTTT
.,TRBJ2-6,TRBV20-1,.,CSARARTVGSGANVLTF,TGCAGTGCTAGGGCCCGGACAGTAGGCTCTGGGGCCAACGTCCTGACTTTC
.,TRBJ2-7,TRBV7-9,many,CASSSIDYEQYF,TGTGCCAGCAGCTCGATCGACTACGAGCAGTACTTC
TRBD1,TRBJ2-5,TRBV6-1,.,CASGGQAVQETQYF,TGTGCCAGCGGCGGACAGGCCGTCCAAGAGACCCAGTACTTC
.,TRBJ2-7,TRBV12-3/TRBV12-4,.,CASRLGTYEQYF,TGTGCCTCTCGTCTCGGAACCTACGAGCAGTACTTC
.,TRBJ2-7,TRBV7-9,few,CAGGDSSSYEQYF,TGTGCAGGTGGGGACTCGTCCTCCTACGAGCAGTACTTC
.,TRBJ1-1,TRBV4-1,few,CASSQATRGPTGRTEAFF,TGCGCCAGCAGCCAAGCGACCCGTGGACCAACAGGGAGGACTGAAGCTTTCTTT
TRBD2,TRBJ2-1,TRBV24-1,few,CATSDSGLAGSYNEQFF,TGTGCCACCAGTGATAGTGGTCTAGCGGGCTCCTACAATGAGCAGTTCTTC
TRBD2,TRBJ2-7,TRBV20-1,.,CSARDQKGTQGLATAYEQYF,TGCAGTGCTAGAGATCAAAAGGGGACGCAGGGACTAGCGACTGCATACGAGCAGTACTTC
.,TRBJ2-1,TRBV7-9,.,CASSLATVHNEQFF,TGTGCCAGCAGCTTAGCGACAGTTCACAATGAGCAGTTCTTC
.,TRBJ2-1,TRBV29-1,.,CSVVGGGETSSYNEQFF,TGCAGCGTTGTGGGGGGCGGCGAAACAAGCTCCTACAATGAGCAGTTCTTC
.,TRBJ2-3,TRBV29-1,.,CSVVVGTDTQYF,TGCAGCGTTGTGGTTGGCACAGATACGCAGTATTTT
TRBD2,TRBJ2-7,TRBV30,few,CAWSGGGSLYEQYF,TGTGCCTGGAGTGGAGGCGGGAGCCTCTACGAGCAGTACTTC
.,TRBJ1-4,TRBV12-3/TRBV12-4,.,CASSPGDLATNEKLFF,TGTGCCAGCAGTCCAGGGGACCTAGCAACTAATGAAAAACTGTTTTTT
TRBD1,TRBJ2-3,TRBV5-1,few,CASSGQGPGDTQYF,TGCGCCAGCAGCGGACAGGGGCCGGGTGATACGCAGTATTTT
.,TRBJ2-3,TRBV19,few,CASSITSVGDRRDTQYF,TGTGCCAGTAGTATCACCAGTGTCGGGGACCGCAGGGATACGCAGTATTTT
.,TRBJ2-3,TRBV11-2,.,CASGGGTLGTDTQYF,TGTGCCAGCGGGGGCGGAACCTTAGGCACAGATACGCAGTATTTT
TRBD1,TRBJ1-2,TRBV12-3/TRBV12-4,.,CASSAGTGVSSYGYTF,TGTGCCAGCAGTGCCGGGACAGGGGTATCTAGCTATGGCTACACCTTC
.,TRBJ1-1,TRBV20-1,few,CSAPPSGGGNTEAFF,TGCAGTGCTCCCCCAAGCGGCGGGGGGAACACTGAAGCTTTCTTT
TRBD2,TRBJ2-7,TRBV7-9,few,CASSAGLAGAGDEQYF,TGTGCCAGCAGCGCGGGACTAGCGGGAGCGGGCGACGAGCAGTACTTC
.,TRBJ1-1,TRBV5-1,few,CASSPTIGYTEAFF,TGCGCCAGCAGCCCCACTATTGGGTACACTGAAGCTTTCTTT
.,TRBJ2-2,TRBV19,.,CASSFYGELFF,TGTGCCAGTAGTTTCTACGGGGAGCTGTTTTTT
TRBD1,TRBJ2-2,TRBV27,few,CASRPGQGGVGRTGELFF,TGTGCCAGCAGGCCGGGACAGGGTGGAGTCGGGCGGACCGGGGAGCTGTTTTTT
TRBD1,TRBJ2-2,TRBV5-1,few,CASSPTGMDGELFF,TGCGCCAGCAGCCCGACAGGGATGGACGGGGAGCTGTTTTTT
.,TRBJ1-1,TRBV7-2,few,CASSPRLAAMNTEAFF,TGTGCCAGCAGCCCCCGGTTGGCGGCAATGAACACTGAAGCTTTCTTT
.,TRBJ2-1,TRBV7-6,many,CASSLLGTPYNEQFF,TGTGCCAGCAGCTTATTAGGAACCCCCTACAATGAGCAGTTCTTC
.,TRBJ1-5,TRBV6-2/TRBV6-3,.,CASSYAGRKNQPQHF,TGTGCCAGCAGTTACGCAGGACGTAAAAATCAGCCCCAGCATTTT
TRBD2,TRBJ2-1,TRBV7-8,.,CASSLMREREQFF,TGTGCCAGCAGCCTCATGCGGGAGAGGGAGCAGTTCTTC
TRBD1,TRBJ1-6,TRBV12-3/TRBV12-4,once,CASSLGWTGGSPLHF,TGTGCCAGCAGTTTAGGTTGGACAGGGGGATCACCCCTCCACTTT
.,TRBJ1-1,TRBV3-1,few,CASSQDTGRNTEAFF,TGTGCCAGCAGCCAAGATACAGGGCGGAACACTGAAGCTTTCTTT
.,TRBJ1-1,TRBV4-1,few,CASSPKVGHPEAFF,TGCGCCAGCAGCCCGAAGGTGGGACATCCTGAAGCTTTCTTT
.,TRBJ2-1,TRBV29-1,.,CSAGRGERNEQFF,TGCAGCGCCGGCCGAGGGGAGAGGAATGAGCAGTTCTTC
.,TRBJ2-5,TRBV25-1,.,CASSHGKETQYF,TGTGCCAGCAGTCACGGGAAAGAGACCCAGTACTTC
.,TRBJ1-1,TRBV15,.,CATSRDVAEAFF,TGTGCCACCAGCAGAGATGTGGCTGAAGCTTTCTTT
.,TRBJ2-1,TRBV4-3,.,CASSQRRSSYNEQFF,TGCGCCAGCAGCCAAAGGCGAAGCTCCTACAATGAGCAGTTCTTC
TRBD1,TRBJ2-1,TRBV19,.,CASSIQAGTGGYNEQFF,TGTGCCAGTAGTATTCAGGCCGGGACAGGGGGTTACAATGAGCAGTTCTTC
TRBD1,TRBJ2-2,TRBV5-1,few,CASSLSTGGVNTGELFF,TGCGCCAGCAGCTTGTCGACAGGGGGAGTGAACACCGGGGAGCTGTTTTTT